These 20 T cell receptor beta chains came from one sample sequenced in a study of CD4 T cells in relation to SARS-CoV-2 and coronaviruses. For these receptors, no antigen is known. The assay was immunoSEQ multiplex PCR, and TCRdb's table has in-frame clones only and misses some. The table lists 40,000 or so clones, more than 65% of them singletons. The sample consisted of naive CD4+ T cells from PBMCs, cultured in vitro. This sample's subset: naive CD4+ T cells isolated by negative enrichment. These receptors were collected from an adult with COVID-19.

The chain couples TRBV27 to TRBJ2-5; D is unresolved. The germline CDR1 and CDR2 sequences are MNHEY and SMNVEV (reference sequence). The ends were cut back, 5 bases at V and 5 bases at J, with 9 bases in the middle. The CDR3 runs 12 residues. DNA for the CDR3: TGTGCCAGCAGTGCGGTAGGGGAGACCCAGTACTTC. It specifies CASSAVGETQYF.

The V call is TRBV5-4, the J call TRBJ2-2, with 9 bases fitting TRBD2. This CDR3 has 17 residues. Germline V gene sequence: CDR1 SGHNT, CDR2 YYREEE (reference sequence). The J segment lost 7 bases and the V segment lost 1 base, leaving 11 bases of the junction unmatched. The CDR3 reads CASSLLFGGRADGELFF. The CDR3 coding sequence is TGTGCCAGCAGCTTGCTGTTCGGCGGGAGGGCCGACGGGGAGCTGTTTTTT.

The chain carries TRBV19 and TRBJ2-7; 8 bases are shared with TRBD2. Looked up from germline, CDR1 is LNHDA and CDR2 is SQIVND (reference sequence). This CDR3 is 15 amino acids long. Germline trimming cut 8 bases from V and 2 bases from J; bases unmatched to any gene: 11. The CDR3 here is CASRTNSGTTYEQYF. In DNA form, the CDR3 reads TGTGCCAGTCGCACTAATAGCGGGACCACCTACGAGCAGTACTTC.

The CDR3 is CASSPSGRGNTGELFF. CDR3 in DNA: TGTGCCAGCAGCCCTAGCGGGAGGGGAAACACCGGGGAGCTGTTTTTT. The chain combines TRBV28 with TRBJ2-2; TRBD2 agrees at 12 bases. Germline CDR1 reads MDHEN; CDR2 reads SYDVKM. The ends lost 6 bases at V and 2 bases at J; junction bases unmatched: 4. There are 16 residues in the CDR3.

This clone showed up just a few times. V usage is TRBV27 and J usage is TRBJ2-2; no firm D call. V lost 10 bases to trimming and J lost 6 bases, with 12 bases between them. The germline V gene has CDR1 MNHEY and CDR2 SMNVEV (reference sequence). This CDR3 has 12 residues. The CDR3 DNA sequence: TGTGCCACCCAGGACGGTTCCGGGGAGCTGTTTTTT. Its protein product is CATQDGSGELFF.

The CDR3 coding sequence is TGTGCCAGCAGCCCGAGTGAGACCCAGTACTTC. It translates to CASSPSETQYF. The chain carries TRBV28 and TRBJ2-5; D remains unclear. This CDR3 contains 11 residues. Trimming took off 6 bases at V and 5 bases at J, with 7 bases between the two ends. Germline-derived CDR1 and CDR2 are MDHEN and SYDVKM.

The genes are TRBV2 and TRBJ2-1; a possible D gene is TRBD2 (5 bases). Trimming stripped 9 bases from V and 0 bases from J, with 12 bases between. The germline CDR1 and CDR2 sequences are SNHLY and FYNNEI. CDR3 size: 14 residues. CDR3 bases: TGTGCCAGTGGAGTCGACTACTCCTACAATGAGCAGTTCTTC. Amino acids: CASGVDYSYNEQFF.

This chain uses TRBV27 with TRBJ2-7; TRBD1 agrees at 7 bases. This CDR3 is 14 amino acids long. Germline CDR1 reads MNHEY; CDR2 reads SMNVEV (reference sequence). The V and J ends lost 8 bases and 2 bases, in that order; junction bases with no gene match: 9. CDR3 residues: CASHRRDRPYEQYF. The CDR3 bases are TGTGCCAGCCATCGTCGGGACAGACCCTACGAGCAGTACTTC.

This chain links TRBV2 with TRBJ1-4; D is unresolved. The V end lost 6 bases, the J end lost 0 bases, and 11 bases lay between the germline ends. Germline CDR1 reads SNHLY; CDR2 reads FYNNEI. The CDR3 totals 15 residues. The chain's CDR3 is CASSYNGATNEKLFF. The CDR3 DNA reads TGTGCCAGCAGCTATAACGGGGCAACTAATGAAAAACTGTTTTTT. The full variable domain, rest sourced from reference TRBV2 and TRBJ1-4, is EPEVTQTPSHQVTQMGQEVILRCVPISNHLYFYWYRQILGQKVEFLVSFYNNEISEKSEIFDDQFSVERPDGSNFTLKIRSTKLEDSAMYFCASSYNGATNEKLFFGSGTQLSVL.

This chain connects TRBV10-3 to TRBJ2-5, with 8 positions matching TRBD2. The CDR3 loop spans 16 amino acids. After removal of 3 bases from V and 3 bases from J, the junction contained 9 bases not matched to a gene. CDR1 ENHRY and CDR2 SYGVKD come from the germline V gene. The CDR3 nucleotides read TGTGCCATCAGTGACCTACCAACAGCGGGGGAAGAGACCCAGTACTTC. Translating gives CAISDLPTAGEETQYF.

This clone was counted once. The rearrangement links TRBV7-2 to TRBJ2-6, with D uncertain. V shed 1 base and J shed 2 bases, with 3 bases lying between them. The CDR3 extends over 14 amino acids. Germline CDR1 SGHTA, CDR2 FQGNSA. CDR3 DNA sequence: TGTGCCAGCAGCTTAGAACCTGGGGCCAACGTCCTGACTTTC. Translating gives CASSLEPGANVLTF.

The sample holds one count of this clone. The V call is TRBV5-6, the J call TRBJ2-5, with D possibly being TRBD2 (6 bases). The V gene lost 0 bases and the J gene lost 5 bases, with 8 bases spanning the gap. CDR3 length: 13 amino acids. The V gene's germline CDR1 is SGHDT and CDR2 YYEEEE. The CDR3 here is CASSLALAETQYF. CDR3 coding DNA: TGTGCCAGCAGCTTGGCACTAGCTGAGACCCAGTACTTC.

This chain connects TRBV27 to TRBJ2-3; D possibly matches TRBD1 or TRBD2 (6 bases each). The ends were cut back, 5 bases at V and 8 bases at J, with 14 bases in the middle. Germline-derived CDR1 and CDR2 are MNHEY and SMNVEV (reference sequence). The CDR3 length is 13 residues. The CDR3 DNA follows: TGTGCCAGCAGTCCTCAGGGGAGGACTACGCAGTATTTT. Translation: CASSPQGRTTQYF.

The V and J genes are TRBV4-1 and TRBJ1-4, with D maybe TRBD1 (5 bases). Trimming shortened V by 7 bases and J by 7 bases, and 16 bases separated the two germline ends. Per germline, CDR1 MGHRA and CDR2 YSYEKL. The length of the CDR3 is 14 residues. CDR3 in amino acids: CASTLRDQGEKLFF. In DNA form, the CDR3 reads TGCGCCAGCACCCTGAGGGACCAAGGTGAAAAACTGTTTTTT.

The chain couples TRBV19 to TRBJ2-7; 11 positions agree with TRBD2. Germline CDR1 LNHDA, CDR2 SQIVND (reference sequence). CDR3 size: 14 residues. V shed 4 bases, J shed 4 bases, and the junction held 3 bases outside the gene matches. The CDR3 DNA sequence: TGTGCCAGTAGTACTAGCGGGAGGTTTTACGAGCAGTACTTC. This encodes CASSTSGRFYEQYF. The entire variable domain, with the rest obtained from reference TRBV19 and TRBJ2-7, is as follows: DGGITQSPKYLFRKEGQNVTLSCEQNLNHDAMYWYRQDPGQGLRLIYYSQIVNDFQKGDIAEGYSVSREKKESFPLTVTSAQKNPTAFYLCASSTSGRFYEQYFGPGTRLTVT.

The chain has TRBV2 and TRBJ2-1, with 10 bases that match TRBD1. CDR3 length: 14 residues. Germline loops: CDR1 SNHLY, CDR2 FYNNEI. The V and J ends lost 7 bases and 5 bases, in that order; junction bases with no gene match: 5. The CDR3 loop reads CASIRQGADNEQFF. The CDR3, as DNA: TGTGCCAGCATAAGACAGGGGGCCGACAATGAGCAGTTCTTC.

The gene calls are TRBV5-1 and TRBJ2-7, with D maybe TRBD2 (6 bases). The ends were cut back, 0 bases at V and 3 bases at J, with 10 bases in the middle. Looked up from germline, CDR1 is SGHRS and CDR2 is YFSETQ. The CDR3 extends over 14 amino acids. The CDR3 nucleotides are TGCGCCAGCAGCTTGGCCCGCGGGGACTACGAGCAGTACTTC. It translates to CASSLARGDYEQYF.

The chain recombines TRBV18 with TRBJ2-7; 7 bases agree with TRBD2. V lost 4 bases and J lost 6; bases outside the gene matches: 9. Germline CDR1 is KGHSH and CDR2 is LQKENI. This CDR3 comprises 14 residues. This CDR3 reads CASSLLEGGSEQYF. The DNA of the CDR3 is TGTGCCAGCTCACTACTCGAGGGAGGGAGCGAGCAGTACTTC.

The rearrangement joins TRBV6-5 to TRBJ2-1; 9 bases are shared with TRBD2. Germline V CDR1 and CDR2: MNHEY, SVGAGI. CDR3 length: 15 amino acids. The V segment lost 6 bases and the J segment 5 bases; nucleotides outside the gene matches: 8. The CDR3 sequence: CASSRSGRRDNEQFF. The CDR3 DNA follows: TGTGCCAGCAGCCGAAGCGGGAGGAGGGACAATGAGCAGTTCTTC.

V and J are TRBV12-3 or TRBV12-4 and TRBJ1-1; 9 bases match TRBD1. Germline trimming cut 6 bases from V and 8 bases from J; bases unmatched to any gene: 4. This CDR3 is built from 12 residues. The CDR3 loop reads CASSPGQGEAFF. As DNA, the CDR3 is TGTGCCAGCAGCCCGGGACAGGGAGAAGCTTTCTTT.